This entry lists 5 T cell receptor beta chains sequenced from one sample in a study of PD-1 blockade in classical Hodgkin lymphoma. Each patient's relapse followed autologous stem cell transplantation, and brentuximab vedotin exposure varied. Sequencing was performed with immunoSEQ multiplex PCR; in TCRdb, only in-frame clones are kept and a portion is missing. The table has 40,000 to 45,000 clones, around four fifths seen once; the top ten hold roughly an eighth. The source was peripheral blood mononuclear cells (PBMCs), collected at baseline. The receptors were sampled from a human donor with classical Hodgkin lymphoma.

The DNA for the CDR3 is TGTGCCACCAGCAGAGATCGGGGTGGGAGGAACACTGAAGCTTTCTTT. Its protein is CATSRDRGGRNTEAFF. The rearrangement links TRBV15 to TRBJ1-1; D call uncertain. This CDR3 is built from 16 residues. The V and J ends lost 0 bases and 1 base respectively, with 12 bases between them. Germline values: CDR1 LNHNV, CDR2 YYDKDF (reference sequence).

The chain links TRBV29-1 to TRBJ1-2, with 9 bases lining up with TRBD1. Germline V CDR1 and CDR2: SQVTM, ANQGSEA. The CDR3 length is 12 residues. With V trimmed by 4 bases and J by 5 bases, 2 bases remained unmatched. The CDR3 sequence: CSVGTGEYGYTF. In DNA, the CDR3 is TGCAGCGTTGGGACAGGGGAGTATGGCTACACCTTC. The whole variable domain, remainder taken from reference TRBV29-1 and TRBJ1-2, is SAVISQKPSRDICQRGTSLTIQCQVDSQVTMMFWYRQQPGQSLTLIATANQGSEATYESGFVIDKFPISRPNLTFSTLTVSNMSPEDSSIYLCSVGTGEYGYTFGSGTRLTVV.

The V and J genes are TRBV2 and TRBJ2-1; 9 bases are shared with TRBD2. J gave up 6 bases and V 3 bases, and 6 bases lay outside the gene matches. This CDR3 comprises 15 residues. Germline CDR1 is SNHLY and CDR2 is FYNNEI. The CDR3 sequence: CASSDVSGGSNEQFF. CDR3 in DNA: TGTGCCAGCAGTGATGTCAGCGGGGGGTCCAATGAGCAGTTCTTC. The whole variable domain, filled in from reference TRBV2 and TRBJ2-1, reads EPEVTQTPSHQVTQMGQEVILRCVPISNHLYFYWYRQILGQKVEFLVSFYNNEISEKSEIFDDQFSVERPDGSNFTLKIRSTKLEDSAMYFCASSDVSGGSNEQFFGPGTRLTVL.

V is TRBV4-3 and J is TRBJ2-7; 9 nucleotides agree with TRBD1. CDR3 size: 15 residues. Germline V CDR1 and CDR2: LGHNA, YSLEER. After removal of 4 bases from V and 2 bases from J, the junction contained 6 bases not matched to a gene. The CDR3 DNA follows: TGCGCCAGCAGCCGCAACAGGGGGCCCCCCTACGAGCAGTACTTC. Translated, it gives CASSRNRGPPYEQYF.

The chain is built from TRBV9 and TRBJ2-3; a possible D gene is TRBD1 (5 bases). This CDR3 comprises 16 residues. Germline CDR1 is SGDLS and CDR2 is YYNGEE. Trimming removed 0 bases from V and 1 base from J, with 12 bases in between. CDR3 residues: CASSVARTGGTDTQYF. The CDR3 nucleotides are TGTGCCAGCAGCGTAGCGAGAACAGGCGGCACAGATACGCAGTATTTT.